Presented here are 32 T cell receptor beta chains from one specimen sequenced in a study of shared clonotypes between healthy human individuals (dated by TCRdb to the early 2020s). Library preparation employed the immunoSEQ multiplex PCR assay. TCRdb re-hosts the immuneACCESS table, in-frame sequences only. Its copies lack some clones; in the studies checked, an unresolved V gene accounts for under half of them, and the cause for the rest is not known. The sample table records 1,400,000 or so clones; 98% of these occur just once. Together, the top ten hold roughly 0.36% of the sample. The sequenced material came from naive CD4+ T cells sorted from blood. The cell subset or site label of this sample denotes: CD45RA+ positively selected. Receptor source: a man under 40 in good health.

This rearrangement joins TRBV28 to TRBJ2-5; TRBD1 matches 7 bases. The CDR3 loop spans 15 amino acids. V was pared by 3 bases and J by 1 base, with 5 bases of the junction left unmatched. Germline assignment: CDR1 MDHEN and CDR2 SYDVKM. The CDR3 bases are TGTGCCAGCAGTTTTGGCCAGGGGGTCCAAGAGACCCAGTACTTC. Encoded protein: CASSFGQGVQETQYF.

The genes are TRBV14 and TRBJ2-7; D unclear. CDR3 length: 11 residues. The ends were cut back, 5 bases at V and 3 bases at J, with 5 bases in the middle. CDR1 and CDR2 from the germline V gene are SGHDN and FVKESK. The CDR3 sequence is CASSVSYEQYF. The CDR3 DNA follows: TGTGCCAGCAGCGTTAGCTACGAGCAGTACTTC.

The V gene is TRBV5-4, the J gene TRBJ2-5; a possible D gene is TRBD2 (6 bases). Germline loops: CDR1 SGHNT, CDR2 YYREEE (reference sequence). V dropped 0 bases and J dropped 5 bases, with 14 bases sitting between them. The CDR3 is made up of 15 amino acids. The CDR3 is CASSLAGGYSETQYF. DNA for the CDR3: TGTGCCAGCAGCTTGGCCGGGGGATATAGCGAGACCCAGTACTTC.

This chain uses TRBV11-2 with TRBJ2-1, with 8 bases lining up with TRBD2. The CDR3 runs 16 residues. The V and J ends lost 0 bases and 0 bases, in that order; junction bases with no gene match: 1. The germline V gene encodes CDR1 SGHAT and CDR2 FQNNGV. CDR3 nucleotide sequence: TGTGCCAGCAGCTTAGAGAGCGGGAGCTCCTACAATGAGCAGTTCTTC. Residues: CASSLESGSSYNEQFF.

This clone was observed once. The chain links TRBV29-1 to TRBJ2-6; D is undetermined. The CDR3 is 16 residues long. CDR1 is SQVTM, CDR2 ANQGSEA, per germline. Deletions cut 4 bases from V and 0 bases from J, with 13 bases between. CDR3 sequence: CSVGFRRFSGANVLTF. CDR3 DNA: TGCAGCGTTGGTTTCAGAAGGTTCTCTGGGGCCAACGTCCTGACTTTC.

The chain couples TRBV5-1 to TRBJ2-7; TRBD1 agrees at 9 bases. The J segment lost 6 bases and the V segment lost 4 bases, leaving 11 bases of the junction unmatched. Germline loops: CDR1 SGHRS, CDR2 YFSETQ. CDR3 length equals 15 residues. The CDR3 sequence is CASSPTGGGGGEQYF. The CDR3 DNA sequence: TGCGCCAGCAGCCCGACAGGGGGTGGGGGAGGCGAGCAGTACTTC.

This clone was found once. The J gene is TRBJ1-5, the V gene TRBV15, with D maybe TRBD1 (5 bases). The V and J ends lost 1 base and 7 bases respectively, with 14 bases between them. The CDR3 length is 15 residues. Per the germline V gene, CDR1 is LNHNV and CDR2 is YYDKDF (reference sequence). The CDR3 loop reads CATSRARGEGQPQHF. Written as DNA, the CDR3 is TGTGCCACCAGCAGAGCGAGAGGGGAAGGGCAGCCCCAGCATTTT.

About this clone itself: Other DNA sequences within the sample encode an identical CDR3. The chain recombines TRBV7-2 with TRBJ2-1, with TRBD2 matching over 10 bases. The V segment lost 1 base and the J segment 4 bases; nucleotides outside the gene matches: 1. In germline, CDR1 is SGHTA, CDR2 FQGNSA. The CDR3 runs 15 residues. Written as DNA, the CDR3 is TGTGCCAGCAGCTTAGTAGCGGGAGGTTACAATGAGCAGTTCTTC. This sequence encodes CASSLVAGGYNEQFF.

The gene calls are TRBV6-1 and TRBJ2-7; 13 bases map to TRBD2. CDR1 MNHNS and CDR2 SASEGT come from the germline V gene. This CDR3 is 15 amino acids long. With V trimmed by 6 bases and J by 0 bases, 2 bases remained unmatched. CDR3 sequence: CASSRLAGGSYEQYF. CDR3 coding DNA: TGTGCCAGCAGCAGACTAGCGGGAGGCTCCTACGAGCAGTACTTC.

The chain combines TRBV7-2 with TRBJ2-3; D perhaps matches TRBD1 (6 bases). The CDR3 totals 14 residues. Germline-derived CDR1 and CDR2 are SGHTA and FQGNSA. V was pared by 2 bases and J by 11 bases, with 17 bases between. For the CDR3, the DNA is TGTGCCAGCAGCTTAAGTCGGCAGGACAGAAAGCAGTATTTT. Protein: CASSLSRQDRKQYF.

DNA of the CDR3: TGTGCCAGTAGTAGGGGGACAGCACCCTACGAGCAGTACTTC. This sequence encodes CASSRGTAPYEQYF. The gene calls are TRBV19 and TRBJ2-7; 7 bases map to TRBD1. This CDR3 contains 14 residues. Germline V gene sequence: CDR1 LNHDA, CDR2 SQIVND (reference sequence). J gave up 2 bases and V 4 bases, and 5 bases lay outside the gene matches.

The chain carries TRBV18 and TRBJ2-3, with TRBD1 matching 9 bases. V lost 3 bases to trimming and J lost 3 bases; unmatched junction nucleotides: 7. This CDR3 comprises 16 residues. Germline values: CDR1 KGHSH, CDR2 LQKENI. Here the CDR3 reads CASSPPGQGSTDTQYF. In DNA, the CDR3 is TGTGCCAGCTCACCCCCGGGACAGGGCTCGACAGATACGCAGTATTTT.

The chain's CDR3 is CATSRDLIGGSVQPQHF. The DNA of the CDR3 is TGTGCCACCAGCAGAGATCTAATTGGGGGCTCGGTTCAGCCCCAGCATTTT. The rearrangement links TRBV15 to TRBJ1-5; perhaps TRBD1 as D (6 bases). This CDR3 has 17 amino acids. Germline V gene data show CDR1 as LNHNV and CDR2 as YYDKDF (reference sequence). V was clipped by 0 bases and J by 6 bases, with 18 bases between them.

This clone occurred once. V is TRBV6-5 and J is TRBJ2-1, with D possibly being TRBD2 (6 bases). Germline values: CDR1 MNHEY, CDR2 SVGAGI. Trimming shortened V by 7 bases and J by 9 bases, and 16 bases separated the two germline ends. This CDR3 region has 13 residues. CDR3 in amino acids: CASKLGRGGEQFF. The CDR3 bases are TGTGCCAGCAAGCTGGGGCGGGGAGGTGAGCAGTTCTTC.

This clone was counted between two and nine times. Other DNA sequences in this sample translate to the same CDR3. The chain recombines TRBV20-1 with TRBJ2-7; D unresolved. There are 11 residues in the CDR3. The germline gives CDR1 DFQATT, CDR2 SNEGSKA (reference sequence). V lost 0 bases, J lost 1 base, and 1 base lay in between. The CDR3 nucleotides are TGCAGTGCTAGAGATTCCTACGAGCAGTACTTC. Encoded protein: CSARDSYEQYF.

In this sample, this clone turned up once. This chain uses TRBV28 with TRBJ1-2; TRBD1 matches 7 bases. The J segment lost 2 bases and the V segment lost 6 bases, leaving 9 bases of the junction unmatched. The germline V gene has CDR1 MDHEN and CDR2 SYDVKM. CDR3 length: 15 amino acids. The CDR3 coding sequence is TGTGCCAGCAGCCCCGGCGGGACAGTAAACTATGGCTACACCTTC. Its protein is CASSPGGTVNYGYTF.

This rearrangement joins TRBV11-2 to TRBJ1-4; no clear D. V lost 5 bases, J lost 7 bases, and 11 bases lay in between. CDR3 length: 13 amino acids. Germline V gives CDR1 SGHAT, CDR2 FQNNGV. CDR3 sequence reads: CASSPHRGEKLFF. In nucleotides, the CDR3 is TGTGCCAGCAGCCCCCACCGAGGTGAAAAACTGTTTTTT.

This sequence joins TRBV2 and TRBJ1-4, with D uncertain. This CDR3 comprises 12 residues. Germline CDR1 SNHLY, CDR2 FYNNEI. Trimming cost V 2 bases and J 13 bases, with 11 bases left between them. Here the CDR3 reads CASSERWTRLFF. As DNA, the CDR3 is TGTGCCAGCAGTGAAAGGTGGACTAGACTGTTTTTT.

With regard to this clone: This sample also contains other DNA sequences that code for the same CDR3. The rearrangement links TRBV18 to TRBJ2-5; no clear D gene. The CDR3 loop spans 13 amino acids. CDR1 and CDR2 from the germline V gene are KGHSH and LQKENI. With 2 bases removed from V and 2 bases from J, the gap between germline ends came to 6 bases. The CDR3 protein is CASSPSPQETQYF. CDR3 DNA: TGTGCCAGCTCACCATCGCCGCAAGAGACCCAGTACTTC. Complete variable domain (other parts from reference TRBV18 and TRBJ2-5): NAGVMQNPRHLVRRRGQEARLRCSPMKGHSHVYWYRQLPEEGLKFMVYLQKENIIDESGMPKERFSAEFPKEGPSILRIQQVVRGDSAAYFCASSPSPQETQYFGPGTRLLVL.

The V and J genes are TRBV18 and TRBJ2-5, with a weak D call TRBD1 (7 bases). CDR1 and CDR2 (germline): KGHSH, LQKENI. Trimming removed 1 base from V and 7 bases from J, with 16 bases in between. This CDR3 contains 15 residues. CDR3 sequence: CASSPLNRGSGTQYF. Here the CDR3 DNA reads TGTGCCAGCTCACCACTTAACAGGGGTAGCGGGACCCAGTACTTC. Full variable domain (remainder filled in from reference TRBV18 and TRBJ2-5): NAGVMQNPRHLVRRRGQEARLRCSPMKGHSHVYWYRQLPEEGLKFMVYLQKENIIDESGMPKERFSAEFPKEGPSILRIQQVVRGDSAAYFCASSPLNRGSGTQYFGPGTRLLVL.

This clone was recorded once. The DNA of the CDR3 is TGTGCCAGCAGCAACGACAGGGCCCACGAGCAGTACTTC. Translating gives CASSNDRAHEQYF. This chain joins TRBV7-2 and TRBJ2-7; TRBD1 matches at 7 bases. Germline V gene sequence: CDR1 SGHTA, CDR2 FQGNSA. This CDR3 is 13 amino acids long. Trimming removed 5 bases from V and 5 bases from J; junction bases left unmatched: 6.

The rearrangement joins TRBV2 to TRBJ2-2; TRBD1 matches at 7 bases. V was clipped by 8 bases and J by 2 bases; unmatched bases: 8. The CDR3 has 15 residues. CDR1 SNHLY and CDR2 FYNNEI come from the germline V gene. CDR3 DNA sequence: TGTGCCAGCTGCACAGGGGTCACTAACACCGGGGAGCTGTTTTTT. It codes for CASCTGVTNTGELFF.

The genes are TRBV7-8 and TRBJ2-1, with a possible D match to TRBD2 (5 bases). The germline V gene encodes CDR1 SGHVS and CDR2 FQNEAQ. CDR3 length: 18 residues. Trimming took off 5 bases at V and 0 bases at J, with 20 bases between the two ends. CDR3 bases: TGTGCCAGCAGCCAAGCGGCGAGGCTTAATAGCTCCTACAATGAGCAGTTCTTC. Its translation is CASSQAARLNSSYNEQFF.

The chain joins TRBV29-1 to TRBJ2-7; 9 positions match TRBD2. Per the germline V gene, CDR1 is SQVTM and CDR2 is ANQGSEA. J lost 6 bases, V lost 6 bases, and 9 bases had no gene match. The CDR3 spans 13 residues. The CDR3, as DNA: TGCAGCGTCGCCCGGAAACTAGCGGGCGAGCAGTACTTC. Its protein is CSVARKLAGEQYF.

The chain joins TRBV11-2 to TRBJ1-2; a possible D gene is TRBD1 (6 bases). Germline CDR1 is SGHAT and CDR2 is FQNNGV. Trimming left V 5 bases short and J 4 bases short, with 17 bases between. This CDR3 has 15 residues. The CDR3 region has the DNA TGTGCCAGCAGCCCAATTCGGGGCAGGGGCTATGGCTACACCTTC. It specifies CASSPIRGRGYGYTF.

This chain connects TRBV29-1 to TRBJ1-3; D gene unclear. This CDR3 contains 12 residues. From germline, CDR1 is SQVTM and CDR2 ANQGSEA. V was clipped by 4 bases and J by 3 bases, with 7 bases between them. The CDR3 region has the DNA TGCAGCGTTGGTCAGAGTGGAAACACCATATATTTT. Its protein is CSVGQSGNTIYF. Drawing the rest from reference TRBV29-1 and TRBJ1-3, the complete variable domain is SAVISQKPSRDICQRGTSLTIQCQVDSQVTMMFWYRQQPGQSLTLIATANQGSEATYESGFVIDKFPISRPNLTFSTLTVSNMSPEDSSIYLCSVGQSGNTIYFGEGSWLTVV.

The chain is built from TRBV2 and TRBJ2-3, with no clear D. The CDR3 consists of 14 residues. CDR1 SNHLY and CDR2 FYNNEI come from the germline V gene. Trimming left V 0 bases short and J 5 bases short, with 9 bases between. DNA for the CDR3: TGTGCCAGCAGTGAAGCTGGCGTACGAGATACGCAGTATTTT. Translation gives CASSEAGVRDTQYF.

In its sample, this clone was seen once. The V call is TRBV7-2, the J call TRBJ1-1; possible D gene TRBD1, 6 bases. CDR1 SGHTA and CDR2 FQGNSA come from the germline V gene. The CDR3 sequence is 15 residues long. V was cut by 5 bases and J by 11 bases, with 24 bases left in between. The CDR3, as DNA: TGTGCCAGCAGCGCTTCCGGGGTATCGACCCAGGGGGCTTTCTTT. This encodes CASSASGVSTQGAFF.

This clone was detected only once. The chain joins TRBV19 to TRBJ2-7, with a weak D call TRBD1 (6 bases). CDR3 length: 15 residues. Germline CDR1 is LNHDA and CDR2 is SQIVND (reference sequence). Trimming shortened V by 6 bases and J by 4 bases, and 19 bases separated the two germline ends. CDR3 sequence: CASSRGRQADYEQYF. CDR3 DNA sequence: TGTGCCAGTAGCAGGGGAAGACAGGCCGATTACGAGCAGTACTTC.

V and J are TRBV19 and TRBJ1-5; weak D call: TRBD1 (6 bases). Germline CDR1 and CDR2: LNHDA and SQIVND (reference sequence). V was pared by 4 bases and J by 5 bases, with 18 bases between. The CDR3 runs to 16 residues. The CDR3 here is CASSTSQGHVYQPQHF. CDR3 in DNA: TGTGCCAGTAGTACCTCCCAGGGACACGTCTATCAGCCCCAGCATTTT.

This clone was seen once. The chain carries TRBV5-1 and TRBJ2-4; D not resolved. V dropped 4 bases and J dropped 1 base, with 6 bases sitting between them. The CDR3 totals 13 residues. CDR1 and CDR2 from the germline V gene are SGHRS and YFSETQ. CDR3 residues: CASSGLAKNIQYF. The CDR3 nucleotides are TGCGCCAGCAGCGGTTTGGCCAAAAACATTCAGTACTTC.

The CDR3 DNA follows: TGTGCCAGCAGTTACTCTAGGGAGTTTGGCTATGGCTACACCTTC. Translation: CASSYSREFGYGYTF. This chain links TRBV6-5 with TRBJ1-2; D is unclear. The CDR3 spans 15 residues. V was trimmed by 0 bases and J by 4 bases, leaving 12 bases between them. Germline CDR1 and CDR2: MNHEY and SVGAGI.